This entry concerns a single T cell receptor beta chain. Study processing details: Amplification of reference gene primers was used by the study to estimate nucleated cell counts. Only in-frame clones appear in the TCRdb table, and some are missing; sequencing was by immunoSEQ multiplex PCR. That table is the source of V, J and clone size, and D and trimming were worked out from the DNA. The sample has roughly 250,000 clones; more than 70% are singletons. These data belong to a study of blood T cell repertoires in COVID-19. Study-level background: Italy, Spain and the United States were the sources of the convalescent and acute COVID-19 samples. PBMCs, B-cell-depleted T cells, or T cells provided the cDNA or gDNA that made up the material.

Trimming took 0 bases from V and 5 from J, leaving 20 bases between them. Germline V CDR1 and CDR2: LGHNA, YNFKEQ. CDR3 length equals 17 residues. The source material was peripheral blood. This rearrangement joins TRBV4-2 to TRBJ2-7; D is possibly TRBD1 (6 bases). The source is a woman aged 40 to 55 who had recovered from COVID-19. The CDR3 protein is CASSQDWLGRAGDEQYF. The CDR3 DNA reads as TGTGCCAGCAGCCAAGATTGGCTTGGGCGGGCAGGGGACGAGCAGTACTTC.